The clone carrying this TCR beta chain came up many times. The sample comes from a study of T cells in Graves' hyperthyroidism and ophthalmopathy. Authors of the study amplified TCR beta CDR3 regions from RNA transcripts. First-round RT-PCR of the TCR CDR3 relied on the HTBI primer set. Using its own MiXCR run on the multiplex PCR reads, TCRdb lists one record per CDR3 protein. The sample has approximately 610,000 distinct CDR3 sequences, approximately 15% seen once. Sequences were obtained from blood. This TCR came from a woman aged 40 to 55 with Graves' ophthalmopathy.

The CDR3 loop is CASGLVLAGGRQETQYF. DNA of the CDR3: TGTGCTAGTGGTTTGGTCCTAGCGGGAGGCCGCCAAGAGACCCAGTACTTC. The rearrangement uses TRBV12-5 and TRBJ2-5; the match to TRBD2 covers 11 bases. This CDR3 is 17 amino acids long. V shed 0 bases, J shed 1 base, and the junction held 4 bases outside the gene matches. CDR1 is LGHNT and CDR2 is FRNRAP in the germline V gene.